The clone carrying this TCR beta chain was counted once. While infection was still active, Seattle patients were enrolled and then followed longitudinally. Per the authors' pipeline: Nucleated cell counts were estimated from reference gene primer amplification. Assay: immunoSEQ multiplex PCR; the TCRdb copy retains only in-frame clones and omits some. That table gives V, J and clone size, and the DNA gave D and trimming. Of about 140,000 clones in the sample, 88% are singletons; the top ten hold approximately 2.5%. The entry originates in a study of blood T cell repertoires in COVID-19. On the study more broadly: Whether acute or convalescent, the COVID-19 samples came from the United States, Italy and Spain. Nucleic acid was either cDNA or gDNA, and it came from T cells, B-cell-depleted T cells, or PBMCs.

CDR1 and CDR2 from the germline V gene are SGHKS and YYEKEE (reference sequence). The CDR3 loop spans 14 amino acids. V was pared by 0 bases and J by 4 bases, with 4 bases of the junction left unmatched. V and J are TRBV5-5 and TRBJ2-7, with 7 bases identical to TRBD1. The receptor comes from a human donor with COVID-19, enrolled during active disease. The donor label of this sample is uncertain. Source material: peripheral blood. In DNA, the CDR3 is TGTGCCAGCAGCTTGGCCCCAGGGGGATACGAGCAGTACTTC. It encodes CASSLAPGGYEQYF.